Listed below are T cell receptor beta chains from one sample, sequenced in a study of shared clonotypes between healthy human individuals. Clones were read by immunoSEQ multiplex PCR, and TCRdb kept only the in-frame ones, dropping some. The sample has about 2.3 million clones; more than 85% are singletons. Sequenced input: naive CD4+ T cells from PBMCs. The origin of the receptors is a man in his late teens or twenties in good health. Some clones in this sample may be carry-over from other donors' samples. CDR3s include the opening cysteine and the closing phenylalanine or tryptophan. Fields, in order: CDR3 protein, CDR3 DNA, D gene, J gene, clone size, V gene. D genes are given only for firm matches. Clone size appears in some rows only: once, few, many, or a class for an expanded clone.

CASSPRPIRGSTEAFF,TGTGCCAGCAGCCCCCGACCGATTCGAGGGAGCACTGAAGCTTTCTTT,-,TRBJ1-1,-,TRBV7-2
CASSPRGGATYEQYF,TGTGCCAGCAGCCCTCGAGGGGGGGCCACTTATGAGCAGTACTTC,-,TRBJ2-7,-,TRBV7-9
CASSSPGASSYEQYF,TGTGCCAGCAGTTCTCCAGGGGCCAGCTCCTACGAGCAGTACTTC,-,TRBJ2-7,-,TRBV28
CASSLDLAGNTIYF,TGCGCCAGCAGCTTGGATCTTGCCGGAAACACCATATATTTT,-,TRBJ1-3,-,TRBV5-1
CASSFTGLAANEQFF,TGTGCCAGCAGCTTCACGGGACTAGCGGCCAATGAGCAGTTCTTC,TRBD2,TRBJ2-1,-,TRBV9
CASSASGRVEQFF,TGTGCCAGCAGCGCGTCCGGGCGGGTTGAGCAGTTCTTC,-,TRBJ2-1,-,TRBV11-3
CASSVGWGGGAFF,TGTGCCAGCAGCGTAGGGTGGGGTGGAGGAGCTTTCTTT,-,TRBJ1-1,few,TRBV9
CASSPQGGLYEQYF,TGTGCCAGCAGCCCACAGGGGGGACTGTACGAGCAGTACTTC,TRBD1,TRBJ2-7,-,TRBV7-6
CSVGGTMVIYEQYF,TGCAGCGTTGGTGGGACTATGGTGATATACGAGCAGTACTTC,TRBD2,TRBJ2-7,-,TRBV29-1
CASSVGGERRQFF,TGTGCCAGCAGCGTAGGGGGAGAGCGCCGACAGTTCTTC,-,TRBJ2-1,-,TRBV9
CASSSVTGELFF,TGTGCCAGCAGTTCGGTAACCGGGGAGCTGTTTTTT,-,TRBJ2-2,once,TRBV28
CASSFRWGAQETQYF,TGTGCCAGCAGTTTTAGGTGGGGGGCGCAGGAGACCCAGTACTTC,-,TRBJ2-5,once,TRBV7-2
CASSLQRGRAAQETQYF,TGCGCCAGCAGCCTTCAGCGCGGGAGAGCTGCCCAGGAGACCCAGTACTTC,TRBD2,TRBJ2-5,once,TRBV5-1
CASSNLAGDNEQFF,TGCGCCAGCAGCAACTTAGCGGGAGACAATGAGCAGTTCTTC,TRBD2,TRBJ2-1,-,TRBV5-1
CASSQGVFAADTQYF,TGCGCCAGCAGCCAAGGGGTTTTCGCCGCAGATACGCAGTATTTT,-,TRBJ2-3,-,TRBV4-3
CASSRIWNYGYTF,TGTGCCAGCAGTCGGATCTGGAACTATGGCTACACCTTC,-,TRBJ1-2,-,TRBV25-1
CATRGGTNEQFF,TGTGCCACCAGGGGGGGGACCAATGAGCAGTTCTTC,TRBD2,TRBJ2-1,-,TRBV15
CASSLRGTVSGNTIYF,TGTGCCAGCAGCTTACGCGGGACCGTCTCTGGAAACACCATATATTTT,-,TRBJ1-3,-,TRBV7-2
CSVHRGNTEAFF,TGCAGCGTACACAGGGGCAACACTGAAGCTTTCTTT,TRBD1,TRBJ1-1,once,TRBV29-1
CSVEEYGANVLTF,TGCAGCGTTGAAGAGTATGGGGCCAACGTCCTGACTTTC,-,TRBJ2-6,-,TRBV29-1
CASSLTDRGIAYEQYF,TGTGCCAGCAGCTTGACGGACAGGGGGATCGCCTACGAGCAGTACTTC,TRBD1,TRBJ2-7,-,TRBV5-5
CASSMSIAPDTQYF,TGTGCCAGCAGCATGTCTATCGCCCCAGATACGCAGTATTTT,-,TRBJ2-3,once,TRBV7-8
CASSLAGLRSGELFF,TGTGCCAGCAGCTTGGCAGGACTAAGATCCGGGGAGCTGTTTTTT,-,TRBJ2-2,-,TRBV7-2
CASSPSEAGYNQPQHF,TGTGCCAGCTCACCCAGTGAGGCAGGGTACAATCAGCCCCAGCATTTT,-,TRBJ1-5,-,TRBV18
CASSPVSRTDTQYF,TGTGCCAGCAGCCCCGTTTCCCGAACAGATACGCAGTATTTT,-,TRBJ2-3,-,TRBV7-7
CASSPDRVKNSGANVLTF,TGTGCCAGCAGCCCCGACAGGGTAAAAAACTCTGGGGCCAACGTCCTGACTTTC,-,TRBJ2-6,-,TRBV21-1
CASSLAGGRMYEQYF,TGTGCCAGCAGTTTGGCAGGGGGCAGAATGTACGAGCAGTACTTC,TRBD1,TRBJ2-7,-,TRBV28
CASREQGAAKNIQYF,TGTGCCAGCAGAGAGCAGGGGGCAGCCAAAAACATTCAGTACTTC,TRBD1,TRBJ2-4,-,TRBV28
CASSEGTGTSGGSSYNEQFF,TGTGCCAGCAGCGAGGGTACCGGGACTAGCGGGGGGAGCTCCTACAATGAGCAGTTCTTC,TRBD2,TRBJ2-1,-,TRBV9
CASSLSGTGDTGELFF,TGTGCCAGCAGTCTGTCCGGGACAGGGGACACCGGGGAGCTGTTTTTT,TRBD1,TRBJ2-2,-,TRBV28
CASSSIAGNTEAFF,TGTGCCAGCAGCTCGATTGCGGGGAACACTGAAGCTTTCTTT,-,TRBJ1-1,-,TRBV11-2
CASSETLPTNYGYTF,TGTGCCAGCAGTGAAACCCTCCCTACTAACTATGGCTACACCTTC,-,TRBJ1-2,-,TRBV6-1
CASSLRGNEQFF,TGTGCCAGCAGTTTACGGGGCAATGAGCAGTTCTTC,-,TRBJ2-1,-,TRBV27
CASGPRDYLGAEAFF,TGTGCCAGCGGGCCCCGCGATTACTTGGGTGCTGAAGCTTTCTTT,-,TRBJ1-1,-,TRBV5-4
CASSESTGAEAFF,TGCGCCAGCAGTGAGTCGACGGGTGCTGAAGCTTTCTTT,-,TRBJ1-1,-,TRBV10-2
CASSLSPSNTEAFF,TGTGCCAGCAGCTTAAGCCCGTCTAACACTGAAGCTTTCTTT,-,TRBJ1-1,-,TRBV7-3